This TCR beta chain was sequenced for a study of regulatory T cells in long-lasting Graves disease. Study background: Graves' patients with a new diagnosis had received antithyroid drugs under 3 months.

Time point denoted: newly diagnosed GD, antithyroid drugs for less than 3 months. Following extraction of RNA from PBMCs, that RNA was used to make the TCR library. Each of the patients was recruited from an endocrinology department situated in Xi'an, China. Looked up from germline, CDR1 is DFQATT and CDR2 is SNEGSKA (reference sequence). CDR3 length equals 15 residues. Trimming took off 5 bases at V and 7 bases at J, with 21 bases between the two ends. HTBI primers from iRepertoire and Arm-PCR of CDR3 regions yielded the TCR beta libraries. A single record per CDR3 protein comes from TCRdb applying MiXCR to the multiplex PCR reads. Here the sample spans 360,000 or so distinct CDR3 sequences, about 10% being singletons. This clonotype was observed at least ten times. A further study also used this sample, focusing on T cells in Graves' hyperthyroidism and ophthalmopathy. This second study notes: TCR CDR3 underwent first-round RT-PCR with the HTBI primer set.

The V gene is TRBV20-1, the J gene TRBJ2-1; TRBD2 might be the D (5 bases). The TCR sequence derives from a woman in her late teens or twenties with Graves disease. The sequencing used peripheral blood mononuclear cells (PBMCs), collected at new diagnosis, from a patient treated with antithyroid drugs. The CDR3 DNA follows: TGCAGTGCTTGGAGGAGGCTGTCCGGACGGAATGAGCAGTTCTTC. Translated, it gives CSAWRRLSGRNEQFF.